This note documents a single TCR beta chain sequence. This clonotype turned up a few times. Its antigen remains undetermined. No base quality information exists; no much larger clone differs at one position. Per the publication, the time point label means: pre-sensitization, week 0. In the paper's terms, the treatment or condition label means: therapeutic diphenylcyclopropenone sensitization with weekly scalp DPC. At every patch-test visit, the blood draw took place before the patch test was put on. Eligible patients were aged 18 to 70, diagnosed with alopecia, deemed suitable for DPC therapy, and excluded if pregnant. Total RNA was extracted from unfractionated whole blood that had been collected in Tempus Blood RNA tubes. The data are from a study of human T cells and chemical hapten exposure (dated by TCRdb to the early 2020s). Describing the broader study: For sensitization, 2% DPC in acetone was applied to a 2 cm by 2 cm area of upper inner arm skin. Patients additionally received weekly therapeutic DPC doses to the scalp throughout the roughly 23-week study period. Patch testing was performed on the upper back with Finn chambers containing 0.01% DPC, and the patch tests were scored after 6 days according to International Contact Dermatitis Research Group standards. The patient cohort, mostly female, included alopecia areata with under or over 50% scalp involvement, alopecia totalis and alopecia universalis. The libraries were sequenced as a pool, and the TCR yield per sample differed mostly because of small variations in library volumes within the pool. The study tracked peripheral blood TCR repertoire changes in vivo during primary and secondary sensitization to the hapten diphenylcyclopropenone (DPC) in alopecia patients. Patient blood was sampled pre-sensitization (week 0) and at 2, 6 and about 24 weeks after DPC sensitization. Around 30 alopecia patients provided blood for TCR sequencing at one to four time points (pre-sensitization, 2, 6 and 24 weeks). General findings and caveats noted by the study authors: Repeated subsampling changed both the strength of the expansion versus patch-test correlation and the threshold at which the correlation became significant. A positive correlation was found between the number of PT1 expanded TCRs and patch test score, with significance reached at thresholds 8, 16 and 32 but not 4. Compared with pre-sensitization or healthy control sets, expanded TCRs formed significantly more large CDR3 similarity clusters, which is consistent with antigen-driven responses. No change with DPC sensitization was found in the number of TCRs above 1 in 1000 frequency, and no evidence of global repertoire structure alterations was found. Alopecia, a presumed autoimmune disease, was present in all patients, so the immune response of the patients might differ from that of healthy individuals.

According to the germline V gene, CDR1 reads SGHRS and CDR2 reads YFSETQ. The CDR3 contains 18 residues, cysteine and phenylalanine counted. Only CDR3 DNA is held: 54 bases, read in frame from base 1. V sheds 0 bases and J sheds 0 bases, leaving 13 bases between their ends. Library preparation used RACE. This sample was sequenced with a NextSeq 500. Library preparation attached unique molecular identifiers to individual cDNA molecules for quantitative, reproducible TCR counting. Both TCR alpha and TCR beta chains were sequenced from each blood RNA sample. The published analysis was carried out like this. A median of about 87,000 TCRs per sample was observed, with a range of about 20,000 to 690,600. The Decombinator software suite was used to annotate V, J and CDR3 in the TCR reads. Every sample was subsampled to the same number of TCRs (28,000) for the PS versus PT1 abundance plots. TCRs were defined as expanded if absent before sensitization and observed at least eight times at the 2-week time point. The public sequencing data were trimmed at Q25 with fastp and processed into clonotypes with MiXCR by TCRdb, which kept only in-frame beta chains. A single entry per CDR3 protein holds the most common genes and DNA from its merged rows. These V and J calls derive from TCRdb rather than the authors' analysis. The sample records a few hundred thousand distinct CDR3 sequences, roughly 8% of which are singletons. Together, the top ten hold more than 0.95% of the sample.

The clonotype was recovered from a man between 18 and 29 years old with alopecia areata. Some clones in this sample may be carry-over from other donors' samples. The receptor chain draws on TRBV5-1 and TRBJ1-6; a confident D gene designation cannot be given. The material sequenced was whole blood, taken in connection with sensitization to the hapten diphenylcyclopropenone (DPC). The CDR3 reads CASSLVGTLSSYNSPLHF. The bases are TGCGCCAGCAGCTTGGTCGGTACCCTGAGCTCCTATAATTCACCCCTCCACTTT. Full variable domain (CDR3 extended with the reference TRBV5-1 and TRBJ1-6 proteins): KAGVTQTPRYLIKTRGQQVTLSCSPISGHRSVSWYQQTPGQGLQFLFEYFSETQRNKGNFPGRFSGRQFSNSRSEMNVSTLELGDSALYLCASSLVGTLSSYNSPLHFGNGTRLTVT.